This T cell receptor (beta chain) was sequenced during a study of chronic HIV infection and antiretroviral therapy. The CDR3 has 13 residues. The germline gives CDR1 SGHRS, CDR2 YFSETQ. V trimming: 3 bases; J trimming: 7 bases; junction bases outside the gene matches: 3. At least ten counts were recorded for this clonotype. Via MiXCR, TCRdb re-called the 5' RACE reads, giving one row per CDR3 protein. The sample comprises 30,000 to 35,000 distinct CDR3 sequences, over 7.5% of which are singletons, and about 2.5% rests with the top ten. The sequencing input was peripheral blood. The receptor comes from an adult who had HIV and had not received antiretroviral therapy, or was an uninfected healthy control (not recorded which). The chain carries TRBV5-1 and TRBJ1-1; 10 bases are shared with TRBD1. CDR3 residues: CASSWGQGLEAFF. CDR3 nucleotides: TGCGCCAGCAGCTGGGGACAGGGGCTTGAAGCTTTCTTT.